Each of the 23 T cell receptor beta chains below was sequenced from the same sample in a study of blood T cell repertoires in COVID-19. The data were produced by immunoSEQ multiplex PCR, yet TCRdb's version contains in-frame clones alone and is incomplete. The profile shows about 78,000 clones, more than 70% of them singletons. What was sequenced was peripheral blood. Every receptor here comes from a man aged 65 to 85 with active or convalescent COVID-19.

The chain joins TRBV18 to TRBJ2-2; the match to TRBD2 covers 9 bases. The CDR3 is made up of 16 amino acids. With V trimmed by 1 base and J by 5 bases, 5 bases remained unmatched. CDR1 is KGHSH and CDR2 is LQKENI in the germline V gene. The CDR3: CASSPLVAGETGELFF. CDR3 nucleotides: TGTGCCAGCTCACCACTTGTAGCGGGAGAGACCGGGGAGCTGTTTTTT.

The chain has TRBV27 and TRBJ1-4; 8 nucleotides line up with TRBD1. This CDR3 region has 16 residues. Looked up from germline, CDR1 is MNHEY and CDR2 is SMNVEV (reference sequence). Losses at the gene ends were 2 bases for V and 3 bases for J; bases not matched to a gene: 5. CDR3 in DNA: TGTGCCAGCAGTTTAAACAGGGGGGAGTCTAATGAAAAACTGTTTTTT. It translates to CASSLNRGESNEKLFF. Complete variable domain (other parts from reference TRBV27 and TRBJ1-4): EAQVTQNPRYLITVTGKKLTVTCSQNMNHEYMSWYRQDPGLGLRQIYYSMNVEVTDKGDVPEGYKVSRKEKRNFPLILESPSPNQTSLYFCASSLNRGESNEKLFFGSGTQLSVL.

This chain uses TRBV4-2 with TRBJ2-7, with D tentatively TRBD2 (5 bases). CDR3 length: 14 amino acids. V lost 4 bases to trimming and J lost 5 bases, with 15 bases between them. CDR1 is LGHNA and CDR2 is YNFKEQ in the germline V gene. CDR3 protein: CASSPVLAPNEQYF. In nucleotides, the CDR3 is TGTGCCAGCAGCCCGGTCCTAGCCCCGAACGAGCAGTACTTC.

The chain has TRBV4-1 and TRBJ2-3, with D perhaps matching TRBD2 (5 bases). The V and J ends lost 0 bases and 6 bases respectively, with 10 bases between them. The germline V gene encodes CDR1 MGHRA and CDR2 YSYEKL. The CDR3 extends over 14 amino acids. For the CDR3, the DNA is TGCGCCAGCAGCCAAGACATAGCGTTGGATACGCAGTATTTT. Translating gives CASSQDIALDTQYF.

The chain links TRBV28 to TRBJ1-3, with 7 bases lining up with TRBD1. Germline V gene sequence: CDR1 MDHEN, CDR2 SYDVKM. This CDR3 region has 18 residues. J lost 1 base, V lost 5 bases, and 14 bases had no gene match. In DNA form, the CDR3 reads TGTGCCAGCAGTCACCGGTCGAGGGGGCCAGGATCTGGAAACACCATATATTTT. Residues: CASSHRSRGPGSGNTIYF. Based on the CDR3 plus reference TRBV28 and TRBJ1-3, the full variable domain is DVKVTQSSRYLVKRTGEKVFLECVQDMDHENMFWYRQDPGLGLRLIYFSYDVKMKEKGDIPEGYSVSREKKERFSLILESASTNQTSMYLCASSHRSRGPGSGNTIYFGEGSWLTVV.

This clone was observed a single time. J is TRBJ2-1 and V is TRBV11-2; 12 bases are a match to TRBD2. Unmatched junction bases numbered 7, after V lost 5 bases and J lost 5 bases. This CDR3 is built from 16 residues. Per the germline V gene, CDR1 is SGHAT and CDR2 is FQNNGV. CDR3 in DNA: TGTGCCAGCAGCAAAAGGACTAGCGGGATTAACAATGAGCAGTTCTTC. Protein product: CASSKRTSGINNEQFF.

This clone was detected once. V usage is TRBV19 and J usage is TRBJ1-5, with a weak D call TRBD1 (6 bases). Germline values: CDR1 LNHDA, CDR2 SQIVND (reference sequence). The CDR3 has 14 residues. The V end lost 4 bases, the J end lost 3 bases, and 10 bases lay between the germline ends. In nucleotides, the CDR3 is TGTGCCAGTAGTACCCAGGGGTTCAATCAGCCCCAGCATTTT. This codes for CASSTQGFNQPQHF.

The chain combines TRBV20-1 with TRBJ2-2; D remains unclear. The germline V and J ends were trimmed by 3 bases and 3 bases, with 11 bases remaining between them. Germline lookup yields CDR1 DFQATT and CDR2 SNEGSKA (reference sequence). The CDR3 loop spans 14 amino acids. The CDR3 nucleotides read TGCAGTGCTAGTGAGATGTCGGACACCGGGGAGCTGTTTTTT. This gives the protein CSASEMSDTGELFF.

This chain links TRBV13 with TRBJ2-7; tentatively, D is TRBD2 (7 bases). The CDR3 is 14 residues long. In germline, CDR1 is PRHDT, CDR2 FYEKMQ (reference sequence). V lost 4 bases, J lost 7 bases, and 17 bases lay in between. The CDR3 here is CASSSVGGHQEQYF. The CDR3 DNA follows: TGTGCCAGCAGCTCCGTGGGGGGGCATCAGGAGCAGTACTTC.

The J gene is TRBJ2-3, the V gene TRBV11-2; D call uncertain. Germline CDR1 is SGHAT and CDR2 is FQNNGV. The ends were cut back, 3 bases at V and 6 bases at J, with 13 bases in the middle. CDR3 length equals 14 residues. The CDR3 here is CASSFWATSDTQYF. In DNA form, the CDR3 reads TGTGCCAGCAGCTTTTGGGCCACGTCCGATACGCAGTATTTT.

The count of this clone is one. The V gene is TRBV7-9, the J gene TRBJ2-3, with D uncertain. Germline CDR1 and CDR2: SEHNR and FQNEAQ (reference sequence). This CDR3 is 13 amino acids long. Deletions cut 5 bases from V and 3 bases from J, with 9 bases between. CDR3 amino acids: CASSPLGTDTQYF. The DNA of the CDR3 is TGTGCCAGCAGCCCCCTAGGTACAGATACGCAGTATTTT.

This clone has only a few counts. The rearrangement joins TRBV10-2 to TRBJ1-3, with unresolved D. Germline V CDR1 and CDR2: WSHSY, SAAADI. The CDR3 is made up of 13 amino acids. Trimming shortened V by 0 bases and J by 7 bases, and 7 bases separated the two germline ends. CDR3 amino acids: CASSESNSNTIYF. The CDR3 DNA reads TGCGCCAGCAGTGAGTCGAACAGTAACACCATATATTTT.

The J gene is TRBJ2-5, the V gene TRBV3-1 (or the pseudogene TRBV3-2); 9 nucleotides line up with TRBD2. Trimming cost V 3 bases and J 4 bases; bases outside gene matches: 3. Per germline, CDR1 LGHDT and CDR2 YNNKEL (reference sequence). The CDR3 length is 14 residues. This CDR3 is CASSHLAGLETQYF. The CDR3 DNA sequence: TGTGCCAGCAGCCATCTAGCGGGGCTAGAGACCCAGTACTTC.

This clone was seen a handful of times. The identical CDR3 is also encoded by other nucleotide sequences in the sample. The chain combines TRBV5-1 with TRBJ1-1, with D unclear. V was cut by 0 bases and J by 0 bases, with 6 bases left in between. Germline V gives CDR1 SGHRS, CDR2 YFSETQ. The length of the CDR3 is 14 residues. CDR3 coding DNA: TGCGCCAGCAGCTTGGGGCAGGTGAACACTGAAGCTTTCTTT. Translated, it gives CASSLGQVNTEAFF.

The rearrangement links TRBV6-2 or TRBV6-3 to TRBJ2-1, with TRBD2 identical over 15 bases. The germline V gene encodes CDR1 MNHEY and CDR2 SVGEGT. V gave up 7 bases and J gave up 9 bases; unmatched junction bases: 10. The CDR3 extends over 16 amino acids. The CDR3 DNA follows: TGTGCCAGCACCCCAGGACTAGCGGGAGGGCACTTTGAGCAGTTCTTC. Its protein is CASTPGLAGGHFEQFF.

The DNA for the CDR3 is TGTGCCAGTAGTACTCAACTAGCGGGGAACGGGGAGCTGTTTTTT. Translation: CASSTQLAGNGELFF. The chain uses TRBV19 and TRBJ2-2; 10 nucleotides agree with TRBD2. V shed 4 bases, J shed 7 bases, and the junction held 6 bases outside the gene matches. The CDR3 length is 15 residues. CDR1 and CDR2 from the germline V gene are LNHDA and SQIVND (reference sequence).

V gene TRBV5-1 combines with J gene TRBJ1-2, with no clear D. Germline loops: CDR1 SGHRS, CDR2 YFSETQ. CDR3 length: 14 residues. V shed 4 bases and J shed 7 bases, with 17 bases lying between them. The CDR3 protein is CASSPFHEETGYTF. CDR3 coding DNA: TGCGCCAGCAGCCCCTTTCATGAGGAGACTGGCTACACCTTC.

The V gene is TRBV5-1, the J gene TRBJ1-1; 7 nucleotides align to TRBD1. The J segment lost 0 bases and the V segment lost 6 bases, leaving 11 bases of the junction unmatched. The CDR3 loop spans 16 amino acids. From germline, CDR1 is SGHRS and CDR2 YFSETQ. The CDR3 here is CASTERRGQLNTEAFF. CDR3 DNA: TGCGCCAGCACGGAGCGGAGGGGGCAACTGAACACTGAAGCTTTCTTT.

This chain links TRBV9 with TRBJ2-3; D not certain. The germline V and J ends were trimmed by 0 bases and 2 bases, with 7 bases remaining between them. CDR3 length: 14 residues. The V gene's germline CDR1 is SGDLS and CDR2 YYNGEE. The CDR3 is CASSVDFNTDTQYF. In DNA, the CDR3 is TGTGCCAGCAGCGTAGATTTTAACACAGATACGCAGTATTTT.

The rearrangement links TRBV4-2 to TRBJ2-3; 10 nucleotides align to TRBD2. The CDR3 loop spans 15 amino acids. With V trimmed by 2 bases and J by 6 bases, 5 bases remained unmatched. Looked up from germline, CDR1 is LGHNA and CDR2 is YNFKEQ. CDR3 sequence reads: CASSQLAGDSDTQYF. The DNA for the CDR3 is TGTGCCAGCAGCCAACTAGCGGGGGACAGTGATACGCAGTATTTT.

The chain has TRBV6-2 or TRBV6-3 and TRBJ1-5; D might be TRBD1 (6 bases). Germline lookup yields CDR1 MNHEY and CDR2 SVGEGT. V was clipped by 2 bases and J by 5 bases, with 13 bases between them. This CDR3 has 15 amino acids. CDR3 DNA sequence: TGTGCCAGCAGTTACCTACGGACAGCCGATCAGCCCCAGCATTTT. The encoded protein is CASSYLRTADQPQHF.

V gene TRBV7-7 combines with J gene TRBJ2-3, with D perhaps TRBD1 (5 bases). Germline CDR1 reads SSHAT; CDR2 reads FNYEAQ (reference sequence). The CDR3 totals 13 residues. The V end was cut by 1 base, the J end by 6 bases, with 8 bases between. The CDR3 protein is CASSLGQGDTQYF. As DNA, the CDR3 is TGTGCCAGCAGCTTAGGCCAGGGTGATACGCAGTATTTT.

The V call is TRBV3-1 (or the pseudogene TRBV3-2), the J call TRBJ1-2; 11 bases are a match to TRBD1. This CDR3 has 18 residues. Germline V gives CDR1 LGHDT, CDR2 YNNKEL (reference sequence). V shed 1 base, J shed 4 bases, and the junction held 11 bases outside the gene matches. The CDR3 nucleotides read TGTGCCAGCAGCCAAGGCTCGAGGACAGGGGGCGGAAGCTATGGCTACACCTTC. It is translated as CASSQGSRTGGGSYGYTF.